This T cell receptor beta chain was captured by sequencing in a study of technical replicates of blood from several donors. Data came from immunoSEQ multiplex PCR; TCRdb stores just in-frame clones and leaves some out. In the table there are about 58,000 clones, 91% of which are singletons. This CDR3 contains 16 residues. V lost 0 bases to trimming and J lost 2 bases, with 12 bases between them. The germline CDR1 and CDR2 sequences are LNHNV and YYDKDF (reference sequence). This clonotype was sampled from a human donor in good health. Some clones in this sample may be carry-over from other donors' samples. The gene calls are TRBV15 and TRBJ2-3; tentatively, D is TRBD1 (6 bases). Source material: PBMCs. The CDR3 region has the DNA TGTGCCACCAGCAGAGAGGGGACACCGTCCACAGATACGCAGTATTTT. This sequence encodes CATSREGTPSTDTQYF.